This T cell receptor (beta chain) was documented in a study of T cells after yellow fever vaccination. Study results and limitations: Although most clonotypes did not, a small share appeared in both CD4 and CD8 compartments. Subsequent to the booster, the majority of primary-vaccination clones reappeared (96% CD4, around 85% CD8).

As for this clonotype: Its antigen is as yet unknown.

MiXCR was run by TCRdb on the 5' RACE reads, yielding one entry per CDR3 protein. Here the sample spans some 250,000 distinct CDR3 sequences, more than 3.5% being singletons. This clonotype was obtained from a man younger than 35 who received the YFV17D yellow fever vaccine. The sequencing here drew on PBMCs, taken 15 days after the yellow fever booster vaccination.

In nucleotides, the CDR3 is TGCGCCAGCAGCTTCATTCCCGAACAGCAAGAGACCCAGTACTTC. Amino acid sequence: CASSFIPEQQETQYF. The chain is built from TRBV5-1 and TRBJ2-5; no clear D gene. V was clipped by 2 bases and J by 2 bases, with 13 bases between them. The germline CDR1 and CDR2 sequences are SGHRS and YFSETQ. There are 15 residues in the CDR3.